The 25 T cell receptor beta chains below all came from one sample that was sequenced in a study of blood T cell repertoires in COVID-19. TCRdb's copy holds only in-frame clones and misses some; the assay was immunoSEQ multiplex PCR. The table has 200,000 to 300,000 clones, about 90% seen once. Sequenced material: peripheral blood. All receptors derive from a woman aged 40 to 50 with acute or convalescent COVID-19.

This clone was found once. This chain connects TRBV7-9 to TRBJ2-4; tentative D call: TRBD2 (6 bases). Germline values: CDR1 SEHNR, CDR2 FQNEAQ (reference sequence). CDR3 length equals 14 residues. Trimming stripped 5 bases from V and 5 bases from J, with 13 bases between. CDR3 in DNA: TGTGCCAGCAGCCAGGTCGGGGGTCAAAACATTCAGTACTTC. Amino acid sequence: CASSQVGGQNIQYF.

Concerning this clone: The junction shows a germline mismatch at one end, possibly a read error. V is TRBV27 and J is TRBJ2-1, with D hard to call. Germline lookup yields CDR1 MNHEY and CDR2 SMNVEV (reference sequence). This CDR3 comprises 15 residues. Here the CDR3 DNA reads TGTGCCAGCAGTTCTCCCCCGGGTCGCGACCGTGGTTTAATCTTC. This codes for CASSSPPGRDRGLIF.

A single count supports this clone. This chain links TRBV9 with TRBJ1-2, with D hard to call. This CDR3 spans 14 amino acids. Trimming removed 0 bases at V and 5 bases at J, with 11 bases between. Germline assignment: CDR1 SGDLS and CDR2 YYNGEE. CDR3 sequence (DNA): TGTGCCAGCAGCGTAGACGATGTCGAGTATGGCTACACCTTC. Translated: CASSVDDVEYGYTF.

The chain recombines TRBV5-4 with TRBJ1-1; D unresolved. Germline loops: CDR1 SGHNT, CDR2 YYREEE (reference sequence). This CDR3 is built from 16 residues. Trimming removed 3 bases at V and 1 base at J, with 16 bases between. DNA for the CDR3: TGTGCCAGCAGCTCCGGAGGACTCTCGGGGAACACTGAAGCTTTCTTT. Its translation: CASSSGGLSGNTEAFF.

The DNA of the CDR3 is TGTGCCAGCTCACCGGAGTTGACAGGGCCTCTGTACTTC. This translates into CASSPELTGPLYF. The genes are TRBV18 and TRBJ2-5; 7 bases are a match to TRBD1. Germline-derived CDR1 and CDR2 are KGHSH and LQKENI. Trimming removed 3 bases from V and 13 bases from J; junction bases left unmatched: 11. The CDR3 runs 13 residues.

This chain links TRBV5-1 with TRBJ2-5; 9 bases agree with TRBD2. The germline gives CDR1 SGHRS, CDR2 YFSETQ. This CDR3 contains 17 residues. The trim removed 0 bases at V and 3 bases at J, leaving 9 bases unmatched. CDR3 residues: CASSLVPSGINKETQYF. CDR3 nucleotide sequence: TGCGCCAGCAGCTTGGTTCCTAGCGGGATTAATAAAGAGACCCAGTACTTC.

As concerns this clone: The same CDR3 also results from other DNA sequences found in this sample. The chain carries TRBV6-6 and TRBJ1-1; D gene uncertain. Trimming removed 0 bases from V and 0 bases from J, with 5 bases in between. From germline, CDR1 is MNHNY and CDR2 SVGAGI (reference sequence). The CDR3 totals 14 residues. CDR3 in DNA: TGTGCCAGCAGTTACTCCGAGTTGAACACTGAAGCTTTCTTT. Protein product: CASSYSELNTEAFF.

The chain recombines TRBV3-1 (or the pseudogene TRBV3-2) with TRBJ1-1, with unresolved D. The CDR3 has 15 residues. The germline V and J ends were trimmed by 5 bases and 6 bases, with 19 bases remaining between them. Germline V gene lookup returns CDR1 LGHDT and CDR2 YNNKEL (reference sequence). CDR3 amino acids: CASSVSPAVRAEAFF. Here the CDR3 DNA reads TGTGCCAGCAGCGTCTCCCCCGCGGTCCGTGCTGAAGCTTTCTTT.

The chain has TRBV30 and TRBJ2-3, with D maybe TRBD1 (6 bases). The germline V and J ends were trimmed by 2 bases and 3 bases, with 12 bases remaining between them. This CDR3 has 14 residues. CDR1 and CDR2 from the germline V gene are GTSNPN and SVGIG (reference sequence). CDR3 bases: TGTGCCTGGAGTCTTGGGGGCGCGACAGATACGCAGTATTTT. It encodes CAWSLGGATDTQYF.

The DNA of the CDR3 is TGCACCAGCAGCGACTCAATCCACGAGCAGTACGTC. The encoded protein is CTSSDSIHEQYV. The chain links TRBV1 to TRBJ2-7; the table names TRBD2, a call not compared with the DNA. TRBV1 represents a pseudogene. The CDR3 extends over 12 amino acids.

This clone was seen more than once but under ten times. The genes are TRBV29-1 and TRBJ1-1; possibly TRBD1 for D (6 bases). The CDR3 loop spans 12 amino acids. Deletions cut 7 bases from V and 6 bases from J, with 15 bases between. Germline-derived CDR1 and CDR2 are SQVTM and ANQGSEA. CDR3 sequence: CSETGDRPEAFF. The CDR3 DNA reads TGCAGCGAAACGGGCGACAGGCCTGAAGCTTTCTTT.

The rearrangement links TRBV29-1 to TRBJ1-2; D ambiguous. Trimming shortened V by 3 bases and J by 4 bases, and 18 bases separated the two germline ends. Germline V CDR1 and CDR2: SQVTM, ANQGSEA. The CDR3 has 15 residues. The CDR3 DNA reads as TGCAGCGTTGACTTAAACATGATGGTTCCCTATGGCTACACCTTC. Translation gives CSVDLNMMVPYGYTF.

This clone was counted between two and nine times. V is TRBV7-7 and J is TRBJ2-5; 11 bases are shared with TRBD2. This CDR3 has 19 residues. Germline trimming cut 0 bases from V and 4 bases from J; bases unmatched to any gene: 13. Germline CDR1 reads SSHAT; CDR2 reads FNYEAQ (reference sequence). CDR3 in DNA: TGTGCCAGCAGCTTAGCCGGAGGGCCTAGCGGGGGGTCTGGAGAGACCCAGTACTTC. Amino acids: CASSLAGGPSGGSGETQYF. Full variable domain (remainder filled in from reference TRBV7-7 and TRBJ2-5): GAGVSQSPRYKVTKRGQDVTLRCDPISSHATLYWYQQALGQGPEFLTYFNYEAQPDKSGLPSDRFSAERPEGSISTLTIQRTEQRDSAMYRCASSLAGGPSGGSGETQYFGPGTRLLVL.

The rearrangement joins TRBV11-1 to TRBJ2-5; possible D gene TRBD1, 6 bases. This CDR3 contains 13 residues. CDR1 and CDR2 from the germline V gene are SGHAT and FQDESV (reference sequence). V lost 5 bases to trimming and J lost 5 bases, with 12 bases between them. DNA for the CDR3: TGTGCCAGCAGCCCAGGGGCTGAGGAGACCCAGTACTTC. Its translation is CASSPGAEETQYF. Full variable domain (rest looked up from reference TRBV11-1 and TRBJ2-5): EAEVAQSPRYKITEKSQAVAFWCDPISGHATLYWYRQILGQGPELLVQFQDESVVDDSQLPKDRFSAERLKGVDSTLKIQPAELGDSAMYLCASSPGAEETQYFGPGTRLLVL.

This clone was detected once. This rearrangement joins TRBV24-1 to TRBJ1-5; 9 nucleotides agree with TRBD1. With 3 bases clipped from V and 4 bases from J, the junction kept 3 bases outside the gene matches. In germline, CDR1 is KGHDR, CDR2 SFDVKD. CDR3 length equals 15 residues. The CDR3 nucleotides are TGTGCCACCAGTGATGGGGGGACAGGGAATCAGCCCCAGCATTTT. Its protein product is CATSDGGTGNQPQHF.

The V and J genes are TRBV19 and TRBJ2-4, with D perhaps TRBD1 (5 bases). CDR1 and CDR2 from the germline V gene are LNHDA and SQIVND (reference sequence). The CDR3 consists of 15 residues. V shed 6 bases and J shed 0 bases, with 12 bases lying between them. CDR3 nucleotides: TGTGCCAGTAGGGCAGGGTACCGAGCCAAAAACATTCAGTACTTC. Translating gives CASRAGYRAKNIQYF. The full variable domain, its missing parts supplied by reference TRBV19 and TRBJ2-4, is DGGITQSPKYLFRKEGQNVTLSCEQNLNHDAMYWYRQDPGQGLRLIYYSQIVNDFQKGDIAEGYSVSREKKESFPLTVTSAQKNPTAFYLCASRAGYRAKNIQYFGAGTRLSVL.

The V and J genes are TRBV4-1 and TRBJ1-3; a weak D match, TRBD1 (6 bases). Trimming removed 4 bases at V and 4 bases at J, with 17 bases between. CDR1 is MGHRA, CDR2 YSYEKL, per germline. The CDR3 extends over 16 amino acids. This CDR3 is CASSLAAQGGGNTIYF. The CDR3 region has the DNA TGCGCCAGCAGCCTTGCGGCACAGGGTGGGGGAAACACCATATATTTT.

The J gene is TRBJ1-2, the V gene TRBV19, with 7 bases matching TRBD1. Germline V lookup: CDR1 LNHDA, CDR2 SQIVND (reference sequence). The V and J ends lost 6 bases and 4 bases, in that order; junction bases with no gene match: 5. CDR3 size: 13 residues. The CDR3 DNA sequence: TGTGCCAGTAGCCTGACAGGGAGCTATGGCTACACCTTC. It translates to CASSLTGSYGYTF.

J is TRBJ1-1 and V is TRBV19, with D possibly being TRBD1 (6 bases). Trimming cost V 10 bases and J 5 bases, with 17 bases left between them. Per germline, CDR1 LNHDA and CDR2 SQIVND (reference sequence). The CDR3 is made up of 13 amino acids. CDR3 protein: CATGRGGWTEAFF. For the CDR3, the DNA is TGTGCCACCGGTAGGGGGGGTTGGACTGAAGCTTTCTTT.

The chain joins TRBV12-3 or TRBV12-4 to TRBJ2-7; TRBD1 agrees at 8 bases. With V trimmed by 2 bases and J by 6 bases, 3 bases remained unmatched. The CDR3 is 13 amino acids. CDR3 sequence reads: CASSLSGGAEQYV. CDR3 DNA sequence: TGTGCCAGCAGTTTATCAGGGGGCGCCGAGCAGTACGTC.

This chain joins TRBV5-1 and TRBJ2-6; 11 nucleotides align to TRBD1. CDR3 length: 17 residues. The germline V gene has CDR1 SGHRS and CDR2 YFSETQ. V trimming: 4 bases; J trimming: 2 bases; junction bases outside the gene matches: 5. The CDR3 region has the DNA TGCGCCAGCAGCCTGTGGACAGGGGGCGCTGGGGCCAACGTCCTGACTTTC. Its protein is CASSLWTGGAGANVLTF.

This sequence joins TRBV4-1 and TRBJ1-5; no clear D. The germline V gene encodes CDR1 MGHRA and CDR2 YSYEKL. The germline V and J ends were trimmed by 4 bases and 5 bases, with 21 bases remaining between them. The CDR3 spans 17 residues. CDR3 DNA: TGCGCCAGCAGCCGGCTGGAAGCAACACCGACTGATCAGCCCCAGCATTTT. It translates to CASSRLEATPTDQPQHF.

This chain connects TRBV11-2 to TRBJ1-1; tentative D call: TRBD1 (5 bases). The CDR3 contains 12 residues. V shed 10 bases and J shed 1 base, with 10 bases lying between them. Germline CDR1 is SGHAT and CDR2 is FQNNGV. CDR3 sequence reads: CATTTGNTEAFF. The CDR3 DNA follows: TGTGCCACTACCACAGGGAACACTGAAGCTTTCTTT.

This clone has just one count. The rearrangement joins TRBV3-1 (or the pseudogene TRBV3-2) to TRBJ1-5; TRBD1 matches at 11 bases. The CDR3 runs 14 residues. CDR1 is LGHDT and CDR2 is YNNKEL in the germline V gene (reference sequence). After removal of 3 bases from V and 6 bases from J, the junction contained 1 base not matched to a gene. CDR3 in amino acids: CASSQDRGLQPQHF. The CDR3 nucleotides read TGTGCCAGCAGCCAGGACAGGGGGCTTCAGCCCCAGCATTTT.

This clone has more than one count but fewer than ten. The V call is TRBV6-6, the J call TRBJ2-7; TRBD1 matches at 9 bases. The V and J ends lost 4 bases and 4 bases, in that order; junction bases with no gene match: 5. From germline, CDR1 is MNHNY and CDR2 SVGAGI (reference sequence). The CDR3 consists of 14 residues. As DNA, the CDR3 is TGTGCCAGCAGTTCCCCAGGGACAGGGTACGAGCAGTACGTC. It is translated as CASSSPGTGYEQYV.